Below are 6 T cell receptor beta chains sequenced from a single sample in a study of a mutant IDH1 vaccine in newly diagnosed glioma. Sequenced by immunoSEQ multiplex PCR; TCRdb stores in-frame clones only, minus some. This table holds tens of thousands of clones, over 75% found once. Time point specified: week 5, during vaccination. Doses consisted of 300 ug of mutant IDH1 20-mer peptide each, paired with topical imiquimod. No antigens are known for them. The specimen was PBMCs, collected from a glioma patient whose treatment included an IDH1 peptide vaccine. Receptor source: a woman between 45 and 60 years old with glioma.

The chain uses TRBV30 and TRBJ2-4; 8 bases align to TRBD1. Per germline, CDR1 GTSNPN and CDR2 SVGIG (reference sequence). The CDR3 is 11 amino acids. Trimming at V came to 3 bases and at J to 14 bases, leaving 6 bases not matched to a gene. The CDR3 protein is CAWSVTGAKYF. In DNA form, the CDR3 reads TGTGCCTGGAGCGTGACAGGGGCCAAGTACTTC.

This chain links TRBV29-1 with TRBJ1-2; unclear D gene. CDR3 length equals 13 residues. V lost 0 bases and J lost 0, with 5 bases in between. CDR1 and CDR2 from the germline V gene are SQVTM and ANQGSEA. CDR3 residues: CSVEDKSNYGYTF. The DNA for the CDR3 is TGCAGCGTTGAAGACAAATCTAACTATGGCTACACCTTC.

The rearrangement joins TRBV6-5 to TRBJ2-3; D gene uncertain. The V and J ends lost 1 base and 7 bases respectively, with 3 bases between them. The CDR3 has 11 residues. CDR1 MNHEY and CDR2 SVGAGI come from the germline V gene. For the CDR3, the DNA is TGTGCCAGCAGTTACTTTAATACGCAGTATTTT. Encoded protein: CASSYFNTQYF.

On this clone: This specimen includes other DNA sequences encoding the same CDR3. The CDR3 region has the DNA TGCGCCAGCAGCTCCGGACAGACCACTGAAGCTTTCTTT. Residues: CASSSGQTTEAFF. The chain carries TRBV5-1 and TRBJ1-1; maybe TRBD1 (6 bases). Germline CDR1 SGHRS, CDR2 YFSETQ. This CDR3 comprises 13 residues. The ends were cut back, 3 bases at V and 4 bases at J, with 10 bases in the middle.

This sequence joins TRBV5-1 and TRBJ2-1; D might be TRBD2 (6 bases). This CDR3 has 14 residues. V dropped 3 bases and J dropped 4 bases, with 11 bases sitting between them. From germline, CDR1 is SGHRS and CDR2 YFSETQ. CDR3 in DNA: TGCGCCAGCAGCTGGGGGGACGGATACAATGAGCAGTTCTTC. Translated, it gives CASSWGDGYNEQFF.

V and J are TRBV7-6 and TRBJ2-5; D is possibly TRBD1 or TRBD2 (7 bases each). The V end lost 6 bases, the J end lost 0 bases, and 14 bases lay between the germline ends. Per the germline V gene, CDR1 is SGHVS and CDR2 is FNYEAQ. The CDR3 runs to 15 residues. In DNA form, the CDR3 reads TGTGCCAGCAGTTTGGGGAGGGGGCACCAAGAGACCCAGTACTTC. Translation gives CASSLGRGHQETQYF.